This TCR beta chain was captured by sequencing in a study of blood T cell repertoires in COVID-19. Germline CDR1 reads ENHRY; CDR2 reads SYGVKD. The CDR3 loop spans 17 amino acids. Unmatched junction bases numbered 12, after V lost 5 bases and J lost 9 bases. Using immunoSEQ multiplex PCR, the repertoire was profiled, and TCRdb retains in-frame clones only, with some absent. The sample shows approximately 65,000 clones, more than 65% of them seen only once. The chain links TRBV10-3 to TRBJ1-6, with TRBD1 matching 11 bases. The sequence derives from a woman of 80 years or more with active or convalescent COVID-19. What was sequenced was peripheral blood. CDR3 region: CAISNSRDRGLGSPLHF. The CDR3 nucleotides are TGTGCCATCAGTAACTCCCGGGACAGGGGGTTGGGTTCACCCCTCCACTTT.